Each of the 31 T cell receptor beta chains below was sequenced from the same sample in a study of tumor-infiltrating lymphocytes in oesophageal squamous cell carcinoma (dated by TCRdb to 2015 to 2016). Library preparation employed PCR. Sequencing instrument: Illumina HiSeq 2000. TCRdb itself trimmed the public reads at Q25 with fastp, ran MiXCR and retained productive beta chains. Every entry covers one CDR3 protein and lists the most common genes and DNA from its rows. For this sample there are 7,100 or so distinct CDR3 sequences; approximately 14% appear just once. The ten biggest clones cover about 12% of the sample. Source material: blood. The receptors derive from a male donor with esophageal squamous cell carcinoma.

This clonotype has at least ten counts. The rearrangement uses TRBV12-3 or TRBV12-4 and TRBJ2-7; D not certain. The CDR3 spans 13 residues. Deletions cut 6 bases from V and 2 bases from J, with 11 bases between. The CDR3 reads CASSNYGAYEQYF. CDR3 nucleotide sequence: TGTGCCAGCAGCAATTACGGCGCCTACGAGCAGTACTTC.

In its sample, this clonotype was seen many times. The chain carries TRBV27 and TRBJ2-3; 13 bases line up with TRBD2. The CDR3 has 15 amino acids. Germline CDR1 is MNHEY and CDR2 is SMNVEV (reference sequence). Trimming at V came to 4 bases and at J to 4 bases, leaving 2 bases not matched to a gene. The CDR3 protein is CASSSGTSGADTQYF. Written as DNA, the CDR3 is TGTGCCAGCAGTTCCGGGACTAGCGGGGCAGATACGCAGTATTTT.

In its sample, this clonotype ranks as large (0.1 to 1%). The chain is built from TRBV7-6 and TRBJ2-5; no firm D call. Trimming took off 5 bases at V and 5 bases at J, with 12 bases between the two ends. The germline V gene encodes CDR1 SGHVS and CDR2 FNYEAQ. The CDR3 spans 13 residues. CDR3 nucleotide sequence: TGTGCCAGCAGCCAGTTCCCTGGGGAGACCCAGTACTTC. Encoded protein: CASSQFPGETQYF.

This clonotype showed up just a few times. The rearrangement uses TRBV7-2 and TRBJ2-6, with unresolved D. CDR3 length equals 8 residues. Trimming stripped 4 bases from V and 18 bases from J, with 4 bases between. Germline loops: CDR1 SGHTA, CDR2 FQGNSA. The chain's CDR3 is CASSSGTF. Written as DNA, the CDR3 is TGTGCCAGCAGCTCGGGGACTTTC.

In this sample, this clonotype is medium-sized. The V gene is TRBV7-8, the J gene TRBJ1-1; tentatively, D is TRBD1 (6 bases). The V gene's germline CDR1 is SGHVS and CDR2 FQNEAQ. This CDR3 is built from 15 residues. The germline V and J ends were trimmed by 1 base and 3 bases, with 12 bases remaining between them. CDR3 loop: CASSLVGGRYTEAFF. CDR3 coding DNA: TGTGCCAGCAGCTTAGTCGGGGGGCGGTACACTGAAGCTTTCTTT.

This clonotype was detected a few times. The chain is built from TRBV19 and TRBJ2-7; the D gene is possibly TRBD1 (6 bases). Trimming removed 3 bases at V and 7 bases at J, with 19 bases between. Germline V gene lookup returns CDR1 LNHDA and CDR2 SQIVND (reference sequence). There are 15 residues in the CDR3. This CDR3 reads CASSMSTGWSREQYF. CDR3 coding DNA: TGTGCCAGTAGTATGAGCACAGGGTGGTCTCGAGAGCAGTACTTC.

This clonotype is categorized as medium-sized (0.01 to 0.1%). The chain is built from TRBV6-1 and TRBJ1-2; tentatively, D is TRBD1 (5 bases). Trimming pared 6 bases from V and 2 bases from J, leaving 10 bases between. The CDR3 runs 13 residues. Germline loops: CDR1 MNHNS, CDR2 SASEGT. The chain's CDR3 is CASSSDTNYGYTF. The DNA for the CDR3 is TGTGCCAGCAGCTCGGACACAAACTATGGCTACACCTTC.

In this sample, this clonotype turned up many times. This sequence joins TRBV6-1 and TRBJ1-5; D is unclear. Trimming removed 6 bases at V and 4 bases at J, with 28 bases between. The CDR3 is made up of 19 amino acids. CDR1 is MNHNS, CDR2 SASEGT, per germline. As DNA, the CDR3 is TGTGCCAGCAGAGGACCAGCAGAGACCGCGCTGATGAGAAATCAGCCCCAGCATTTT. It encodes CASRGPAETALMRNQPQHF.

This clonotype was recorded many times. CDR3 in amino acids: CASSLGGTNYGYTF. In DNA, the CDR3 is TGTGCCAGCAGCTTAGGAGGGACCAACTATGGCTACACCTTC. The rearrangement links TRBV11-3 to TRBJ1-2, with TRBD1 as a possible D gene (5 bases). The CDR3 covers 14 residues. CDR1 and CDR2 from the germline V gene are SGHNT and YENEEA. V dropped 1 base and J dropped 2 bases, with 8 bases sitting between them.

This clonotype was seen repeatedly, ten times or more. The chain uses TRBV10-3 and TRBJ2-7; possible D gene TRBD1, 6 bases. The germline V gene has CDR1 ENHRY and CDR2 SYGVKD. V lost 0 bases to trimming and J lost 5 bases, with 11 bases between them. The CDR3 runs 14 residues. CDR3 sequence: CAISESLGAHEQYF. In nucleotides, the CDR3 is TGTGCCATCAGTGAGTCGCTGGGGGCCCACGAGCAGTACTTC.

The V call is TRBV4-3, the J call TRBJ2-7; the match to TRBD1 covers 9 bases. The V and J ends lost 5 bases and 7 bases, in that order; junction bases with no gene match: 15. This CDR3 comprises 16 residues. Germline assignment: CDR1 LGHNA and CDR2 YSLEER. In DNA form, the CDR3 reads TGCGCCAGCAGCTCCTGGGGGGGACAGGGTTACAATGAGCAGTACTTC. It yields the protein CASSSWGGQGYNEQYF.

At least ten counts were recorded for this clonotype. V usage is TRBV28 and J usage is TRBJ2-6; D gene uncertain. The CDR3 runs to 15 residues. Germline CDR1 is MDHEN and CDR2 is SYDVKM. Deletions cut 3 bases from V and 0 bases from J, with 6 bases between. CDR3 in DNA: TGTGCCAGCAGTTTTGGGCTCTCTGGGGCCAACGTCCTGACTTTC. Translating it yields CASSFGLSGANVLTF.

In its sample, this clonotype is medium-sized. The V gene is TRBV12-3 or TRBV12-4, the J gene TRBJ2-1; TRBD2 aligns across 14 bases. The ends lost 8 bases at V and 9 bases at J; junction bases unmatched: 12. There are 16 residues in the CDR3. CDR3 nucleotide sequence: TGTGCCAGCGGTCCTCCGGGACTAGCGGGAGTGGGTGAGCAGTTCTTC. Its protein is CASGPPGLAGVGEQFF.

This clonotype was detected only a few times. The chain carries TRBV18 and TRBJ1-5; 7 bases map to TRBD1. The trim removed 3 bases at V and 2 bases at J, leaving 10 bases unmatched. This CDR3 has 17 amino acids. Germline V gene lookup returns CDR1 KGHSH and CDR2 LQKENI. The CDR3: CASSPFPTGTGNQPQHF. The CDR3 DNA follows: TGTGCCAGCTCACCGTTCCCGACAGGGACGGGCAATCAGCCCCAGCATTTT.

This clonotype has just a few counts. A much more abundant neighbour one base away suggests this may be a read error. The V call is TRBV11-3, the J call TRBJ2-1; 12 nucleotides match TRBD1. The J call could be wrong; TRBJ2-7 is a better fit for the DNA end. The CDR3 is made up of 15 amino acids. The V gene's germline CDR1 is SGHNT and CDR2 YENEEA. The DNA of the CDR3 is TGTGCCAGCAGCTCTGCCGGGACAGGGGGCAATGAGCAGTACTTC. It specifies CASSSAGTGGNEQYF.

The genes are TRBV27 and TRBJ2-7; 7 bases align to TRBD1. The V segment lost 5 bases and the J segment 2 bases; nucleotides outside the gene matches: 9. In germline, CDR1 is MNHEY, CDR2 SMNVEV (reference sequence). The CDR3 sequence is 15 residues long. CDR3 protein: CASSPGTVPTYEQYF. The DNA for the CDR3 is TGTGCCAGCAGTCCGGGGACAGTGCCTACCTACGAGCAGTACTTC.

In this sample, this clonotype turned up many times. This chain links TRBV28 with TRBJ2-4, with TRBD1 matching over 10 bases. CDR1 MDHEN and CDR2 SYDVKM come from the germline V gene. The length of the CDR3 is 18 residues. The ends lost 5 bases at V and 0 bases at J; junction bases unmatched: 10. DNA for the CDR3: TGTGCCAGCAGTCCTCGGGACAGGGGAGGCCTAGCCAAAAACATTCAGTACTTC. Translated, it gives CASSPRDRGGLAKNIQYF.

This clonotype was recorded a few times. The chain is built from TRBV4-1 and TRBJ2-7, with a tentative D call TRBD1 (5 bases). CDR1 and CDR2 from the germline V gene are MGHRA and YSYEKL. V was shortened by 8 bases and J by 0 bases, with 11 bases between the two germline ends. The CDR3 is made up of 13 amino acids. In DNA form, the CDR3 reads TGCGCCAGCGCTTCAGGGATCTCCTACGAGCAGTACTTC. This encodes CASASGISYEQYF.

This clonotype was seen only once. This chain uses TRBV20-1 with TRBJ2-1; TRBD2 matches at 12 bases. CDR3 size: 15 residues. Trimming cost V 6 bases and J 3 bases; bases outside gene matches: 6. CDR1 DFQATT and CDR2 SNEGSKA come from the germline V gene (reference sequence). CDR3 in amino acids: CSASTSGGFYNEQFF. DNA of the CDR3: TGCAGTGCCTCGACTAGCGGGGGCTTCTACAATGAGCAGTTCTTC.

This clonotype was seen just once. This chain joins TRBV2 and TRBJ1-3, with TRBD1 as a possible D gene (5 bases). The J call is in doubt because the DNA end fits TRBJ1-5 better. The length of the CDR3 is 14 residues. CDR1 is SNHLY, CDR2 FYNNEI, per germline. This CDR3 is CASSLSRDDQPQHF. CDR3 in DNA: TGTGCCAGCAGCCTCTCAAGGGACGATCAGCCCCAGCATTTT.

This clonotype was seen more than once but under ten times. The V gene is TRBV4-2, the J gene TRBJ2-1; D not certain. V gave up 1 base and J gave up 6 bases, with 7 bases separating them. CDR1 LGHNA and CDR2 YNFKEQ come from the germline V gene. The CDR3 contains 13 residues. The CDR3 region is CASSQVHSNEQFF. In DNA, the CDR3 is TGTGCCAGCAGCCAAGTACACAGCAATGAGCAGTTCTTC.

This clonotype was seen many times. The chain uses TRBV19 and TRBJ2-1, with 8 positions matching TRBD1. Per the germline V gene, CDR1 is LNHDA and CDR2 is SQIVND (reference sequence). Trimming took 4 bases from V and 4 from J; bases not matched to a gene: 0. The CDR3 totals 13 residues. CDR3 residues: CASSRTGYNEQFF. The CDR3 nucleotides are TGTGCCAGTAGTAGGACAGGGTACAATGAGCAGTTCTTC.

About this clonotype itself: At one end the junction does not follow the germline gene, possibly because of a read error. The CDR3 here is CTSSLFSRDPEKLFF. DNA of the CDR3: TGCACCAGCAGTTTATTCTCCAGGGACCCTGAAAAACTGTTTTTT. The V gene is TRBV27, the J gene TRBJ1-4; TRBD1 is a possible D gene (5 bases). The CDR3 contains 15 residues. The V gene's germline CDR1 is MNHEY and CDR2 SMNVEV (reference sequence). Supplemented by reference TRBV27 and TRBJ1-4, the full variable domain reads EAQVTQNPRYLITVTGKKLTVTCSQNMNHEYMSWYRQDPGLGLRQIYYSMNVEVTDKGDVPEGYKVSRKEKRNFPLILESPSPNQTSLYFCTSSLFSRDPEKLFFGSGTQLSVL.

This clonotype is judged medium-sized. The chain links TRBV7-2 to TRBJ1-2; D uncertain. The ends were cut back, 4 bases at V and 5 bases at J, with 8 bases in the middle. Per the germline V gene, CDR1 is SGHTA and CDR2 is FQGNSA. CDR3 length: 12 residues. The CDR3 DNA follows: TGTGCCAGCAGCTCTAACAGATATGGCTACACCTTC. Translated, it gives CASSSNRYGYTF.

By share, this clonotype counts as medium-sized. A clone one base away is much larger, so this may be a read error. The J gene is TRBJ2-1, the V gene TRBV7-2; 8 nucleotides line up with TRBD1. TRBJ2-7 matches the DNA end more closely, so the J call is doubtful. Looked up from germline, CDR1 is SGHTA and CDR2 is FQGNSA. The length of the CDR3 is 15 residues. The CDR3 DNA is TGTGCCAGCAGCTTAGGGACAGGGCCCTACAATGAGCAGTACTTC. It specifies CASSLGTGPYNEQYF.

Many counts were recorded for this clonotype. This CDR3 fails to terminate in the conserved phenylalanine or tryptophan, so it likely reflects a read error. It is unclear where the CDR3 begins or ends on the DNA, so no DNA is shown, and the CDR3 is as TCRdb lists it. The chain employs TRBV7-2 and TRBJ2-7; the table names TRBD1, a call not compared with the DNA. Both ends counted, the CDR3 spans 18 residues. Germline values: CDR1 SGHTA, CDR2 FQGNSA. CDR3: CASSVGGAGINYGYTFGS.

The gene calls are TRBV12-3 or TRBV12-4 and TRBJ1-3, with D tentatively TRBD1 (6 bases). The CDR3 length is 14 residues. The V end lost 5 bases, the J end lost 3 bases, and 11 bases lay between the germline ends. The CDR3 nucleotides are TGTGCCAGCAGTCAAGACAGGAGTGGAAACACCATATATTTT. Translated: CASSQDRSGNTIYF.

This clonotype has at least ten counts. The chain is built from TRBV12-3 or TRBV12-4 and TRBJ1-1; tentatively, D is TRBD1 (5 bases). This CDR3 has 12 residues. Trimming cost V 4 bases and J 4 bases, with 7 bases left between them. In DNA form, the CDR3 reads TGTGCCAGCAGTTGGGGGGGCACTGAAGCTTTCTTT. Amino acid sequence: CASSWGGTEAFF.

In this sample, this clonotype is medium-sized (0.01 to 0.1%). The CDR3 DNA is TGTGCCAGCAGCCAAACCCGACAGGGTGACAAAAACATTCAGTACTTC. Amino acids: CASSQTRQGDKNIQYF. This chain links TRBV7-9 with TRBJ2-4; 7 positions match TRBD1. The CDR3 totals 16 residues. Germline V gives CDR1 SEHNR, CDR2 FQNEAQ (reference sequence). V shed 5 bases and J 3 bases; nucleotides not matched to a gene: 10.

This clonotype came up many times. This could be a read error, since a much larger clone is one nucleotide away. The chain links TRBV6-1 to TRBJ2-3; weak D call: TRBD1 (6 bases). The CDR3 extends over 17 amino acids. Germline V gene data show CDR1 as MNHNS and CDR2 as SASEGT. Deletions cut 6 bases from V and 14 bases from J, with 33 bases between. This CDR3 reads CASSTNPGQGNTGELYF. For the CDR3, the DNA is TGTGCCAGCAGCACTAACCCGGGACAAGGCAACACCGGGGAGCTGTATTTT.

This clonotype was seen ten or more times. The rearrangement links TRBV6-1 to TRBJ1-4; perhaps TRBD1 as D (6 bases). The CDR3 runs 14 residues. The ends were cut back, 6 bases at V and 8 bases at J, with 16 bases in the middle. In germline, CDR1 is MNHNS, CDR2 SASEGT. DNA for the CDR3: TGTGCCAGCAGCGATAGGACAGTGAGAGAAAAACTGTTTTTT. This sequence encodes CASSDRTVREKLFF.